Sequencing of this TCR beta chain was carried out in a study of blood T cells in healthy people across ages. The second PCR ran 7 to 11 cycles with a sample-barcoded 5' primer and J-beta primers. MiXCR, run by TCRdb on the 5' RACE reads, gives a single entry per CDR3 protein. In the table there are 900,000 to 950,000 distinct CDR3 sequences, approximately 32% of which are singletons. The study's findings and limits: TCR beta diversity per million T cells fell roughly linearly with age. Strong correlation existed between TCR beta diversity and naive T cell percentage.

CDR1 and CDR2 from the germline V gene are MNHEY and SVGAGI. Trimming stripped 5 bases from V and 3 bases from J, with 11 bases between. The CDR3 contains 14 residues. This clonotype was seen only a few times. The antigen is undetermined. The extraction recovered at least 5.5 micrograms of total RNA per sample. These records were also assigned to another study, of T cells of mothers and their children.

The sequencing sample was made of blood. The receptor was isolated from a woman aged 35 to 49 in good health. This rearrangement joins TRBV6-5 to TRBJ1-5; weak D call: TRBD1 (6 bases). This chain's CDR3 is CASSPDRNNQPQHF. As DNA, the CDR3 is TGTGCCAGCAGTCCCGACAGGAACAATCAGCCCCAGCATTTT.